Listed below are T cell receptor beta chains from one sample, sequenced in a study of PD-L1 blockade in urothelial cancer. This table comes from immunoSEQ multiplex PCR, and its TCRdb copy is limited to in-frame clones, with some not included. This table has some 89,000 clones, over 75% appearing once. Source: PBMCs, taken around atezolizumab (anti-PD-L1) treatment. The source of these receptors is a man between 60 and 75 years old with urothelial cancer. Both conserved end residues are part of each CDR3. The order of the fields is clone size, D gene, V gene, J gene, CDR3 protein, CDR3 DNA. A D gene is named only where the DNA matches it firmly. For some rows the clone size is stated as once, few or many, or as a class when expanded; others skip it.

clone size: NA; D gene: TRBD2; V gene: TRBV5-1; J gene: TRBJ2-1; CDR3 protein: CASILAGGLGEQFF; CDR3 DNA: TGCGCCAGCATACTAGCGGGAGGGCTGGGAGAGCAGTTCTTC
clone size: NA; D gene: TRBD2; V gene: TRBV5-1; J gene: TRBJ2-1; CDR3 protein: CASSFGLAGGNEQFF; CDR3 DNA: TGCGCCAGCAGCTTTGGACTAGCGGGGGGAAATGAGCAGTTCTTC
clone size: NA; D gene: NA; V gene: TRBV5-6; J gene: TRBJ2-6; CDR3 protein: CASSSDHSGANVLTF; CDR3 DNA: TGTGCCAGCAGCAGCGACCACTCTGGGGCCAACGTCCTGACTTTC
clone size: NA; D gene: TRBD2; V gene: TRBV19; J gene: TRBJ2-2; CDR3 protein: CASTQAGDATGELFF; CDR3 DNA: TGTGCCAGTACCCAAGCGGGAGATGCCACCGGGGAGCTGTTTTTT
clone size: NA; D gene: TRBD2; V gene: TRBV7-2; J gene: TRBJ2-7; CDR3 protein: CASSWRTSFPEQYF; CDR3 DNA: TGTGCCAGCAGCTGGAGGACTAGCTTTCCCGAGCAGTACTTC
clone size: once; D gene: NA; V gene: TRBV30; J gene: TRBJ2-1; CDR3 protein: CAWTPTAYNEQFF; CDR3 DNA: TGTGCCTGGACCCCAACAGCCTACAATGAGCAGTTCTTC
clone size: NA; D gene: NA; V gene: TRBV6-5; J gene: TRBJ1-1; CDR3 protein: CASSTTGFSEAFF; CDR3 DNA: TGTGCCAGCAGTACAACAGGGTTCTCTGAAGCTTTCTTT
clone size: NA; D gene: TRBD2; V gene: TRBV7-6; J gene: TRBJ2-1; CDR3 protein: CASSLAGGYRGNEQFF; CDR3 DNA: TGTGCCAGCAGCTTAGCGGGAGGGTATCGAGGGAATGAGCAGTTCTTC
clone size: NA; D gene: NA; V gene: TRBV18; J gene: TRBJ1-5; CDR3 protein: CASSWDFSNQPQHF; CDR3 DNA: TGTGCCAGCTCATGGGACTTTAGCAATCAGCCCCAGCATTTT
clone size: NA; D gene: NA; V gene: TRBV19; J gene: TRBJ1-2; CDR3 protein: CASSVGQLGYYGYTF; CDR3 DNA: TGTGCCAGTAGTGTCGGACAGCTGGGGTACTATGGCTACACCTTC
clone size: once; D gene: NA; V gene: TRBV5-8; J gene: TRBJ2-5; CDR3 protein: CASSLGLEPEETQYF; CDR3 DNA: TGTGCCAGCAGCTTGGGGTTAGAACCCGAAGAGACCCAGTACTTC
clone size: NA; D gene: TRBD1; V gene: TRBV9; J gene: TRBJ2-5; CDR3 protein: CASSVMGQDQETQYF; CDR3 DNA: TGTGCCAGCAGCGTAATGGGACAGGACCAAGAGACCCAGTACTTC
clone size: NA; D gene: NA; V gene: TRBV2; J gene: TRBJ2-5; CDR3 protein: CASSAAGTPQETQYF; CDR3 DNA: TGTGCCAGCAGTGCTGCCGGGACACCACAAGAGACCCAGTACTTC
clone size: NA; D gene: TRBD1; V gene: TRBV18; J gene: TRBJ2-7; CDR3 protein: CASSPGQLSYEQYF; CDR3 DNA: TGTGCCAGCTCACCGGGACAGTTGTCCTACGAGCAGTACTTC
clone size: NA; D gene: TRBD1; V gene: TRBV4-2; J gene: TRBJ1-5; CDR3 protein: CASSPGGLRQYSNQPQHF; CDR3 DNA: TGTGCCAGCAGCCCAGGGGGTCTTAGACAGTATAGCAATCAGCCCCAGCATTTT
clone size: NA; D gene: TRBD2; V gene: TRBV2; J gene: TRBJ2-7; CDR3 protein: CASTSGWDYEQYF; CDR3 DNA: TGTGCCAGCACTAGCGGGTGGGACTACGAGCAGTACTTC
clone size: NA; D gene: NA; V gene: TRBV6-6; J gene: TRBJ1-5; CDR3 protein: CASSGRENNQPQHF; CDR3 DNA: TGTGCCAGCAGTGGCAGGGAAAACAATCAGCCCCAGCATTTT
clone size: NA; D gene: NA; V gene: TRBV7-2; J gene: TRBJ1-5; CDR3 protein: CASSLSTDRRSAQHF; CDR3 DNA: TGTGCCAGCAGCTTATCGACAGACCGAAGGTCGGCCCAGCATTTT
clone size: NA; D gene: TRBD2; V gene: TRBV5-1; J gene: TRBJ2-5; CDR3 protein: CASSLGLAIETQYF; CDR3 DNA: TGCGCCAGCAGCCTTGGACTAGCGATAGAGACCCAGTACTTC
clone size: NA; D gene: NA; V gene: TRBV9; J gene: TRBJ2-7; CDR3 protein: CASSARVGVRYEQYF; CDR3 DNA: TGTGCCAGCAGCGCCCGAGTAGGGGTCCGGTACGAGCAGTACTTC
clone size: once; D gene: TRBD1; V gene: TRBV27; J gene: TRBJ1-1; CDR3 protein: CASRNTGGRGAFF; CDR3 DNA: TGTGCCAGCAGAAATACAGGGGGAAGGGGGGCTTTCTTT
clone size: NA; D gene: TRBD1; V gene: TRBV11-2; J gene: TRBJ2-7; CDR3 protein: CASSLVSRGLYEQYF; CDR3 DNA: TGTGCCAGCAGCTTAGTTAGCAGGGGGCTCTACGAGCAGTACTTC
clone size: NA; D gene: NA; V gene: TRBV5-4; J gene: TRBJ2-3; CDR3 protein: CASSLATAADTQYF; CDR3 DNA: TGTGCCAGCAGCTTAGCCACCGCCGCAGATACGCAGTATTTT
clone size: few; D gene: NA; V gene: TRBV5-6; J gene: TRBJ1-1; CDR3 protein: CASSQSNTEAFF; CDR3 DNA: TGTGCCAGCAGTCAGTCGAACACTGAAGCTTTCTTT
clone size: once; D gene: NA; V gene: TRBV11-3; J gene: TRBJ1-5; CDR3 protein: CASSLGANQPQHF; CDR3 DNA: TGTGCCAGCAGCTTAGGGGCCAATCAGCCCCAGCATTTT
clone size: once; D gene: NA; V gene: TRBV25-1; J gene: TRBJ1-2; CDR3 protein: CASSERGVGYTF; CDR3 DNA: TGTGCCAGCAGTGAACGGGGAGTAGGCTACACCTTC
clone size: few; D gene: TRBD2; V gene: TRBV7-9; J gene: TRBJ2-7; CDR3 protein: CASSSAGTTYGDEQYF; CDR3 DNA: TGTGCCAGCAGCTCAGCCGGGACTACGTATGGGGACGAGCAGTACTTC
clone size: NA; D gene: TRBD1; V gene: TRBV5-6; J gene: TRBJ1-4; CDR3 protein: CASSLVGQGNEKLFF; CDR3 DNA: TGTGCCAGCAGCTTGGTGGGACAGGGGAACGAAAAACTGTTTTTT
clone size: NA; D gene: TRBD2; V gene: TRBV6-1; J gene: TRBJ2-1; CDR3 protein: CASSPGRGQFF; CDR3 DNA: TGTGCCAGCTCACCAGGGAGGGGGCAGTTCTTC
clone size: NA; D gene: NA; V gene: TRBV7-2; J gene: TRBJ1-5; CDR3 protein: CASSPQPTQPQHF; CDR3 DNA: TGTGCCAGCAGCCCACAGCCGACTCAGCCCCAGCATTTT
clone size: NA; D gene: NA; V gene: TRBV30; J gene: TRBJ1-2; CDR3 protein: CAWSPQRYGYTF; CDR3 DNA: TGTGCCTGGAGTCCCCAGAGGTATGGCTACACCTTC
clone size: NA; D gene: TRBD2; V gene: TRBV9; J gene: TRBJ2-2; CDR3 protein: CASSVSRGGTGELFF; CDR3 DNA: TGTGCCAGCAGCGTTAGTCGGGGAGGGACCGGGGAGCTGTTTTTT
clone size: NA; D gene: NA; V gene: TRBV29-1; J gene: TRBJ1-2; CDR3 protein: CSVEDRTNYGYTF; CDR3 DNA: TGCAGCGTTGAAGACAGGACTAACTATGGCTACACCTTC
clone size: once; D gene: NA; V gene: TRBV5-1; J gene: TRBJ2-1; CDR3 protein: CASSLGQDNEQFF; CDR3 DNA: TGCGCCAGCAGCTTGGGTCAGGACAATGAGCAGTTCTTC
clone size: once; D gene: TRBD2; V gene: TRBV18; J gene: TRBJ2-1; CDR3 protein: CASSRTSGRDEQFF; CDR3 DNA: TGTGCCAGCTCTCGGACTAGCGGGAGAGATGAGCAGTTCTTC
clone size: NA; D gene: TRBD1; V gene: TRBV9; J gene: TRBJ2-3; CDR3 protein: CASSVGQGALTDTQYF; CDR3 DNA: TGTGCCAGCAGCGTAGGACAGGGGGCGTTGACAGATACGCAGTATTTT
clone size: NA; D gene: NA; V gene: TRBV9; J gene: TRBJ2-7; CDR3 protein: CASSEGPRGSYEQYF; CDR3 DNA: TGTGCCAGCAGCGAGGGTCCTCGGGGGTCCTACGAGCAGTACTTC
clone size: once; D gene: NA; V gene: TRBV19; J gene: TRBJ1-2; CDR3 protein: CASSQAWDYGYTF; CDR3 DNA: TGTGCCAGTAGTCAGGCATGGGACTATGGCTACACCTTC
clone size: NA; D gene: NA; V gene: TRBV5-1; J gene: TRBJ1-2; CDR3 protein: CASSLDRVSGYTF; CDR3 DNA: TGCGCCAGCAGCTTGGACAGGGTGTCCGGCTACACCTTC
clone size: NA; D gene: NA; V gene: TRBV4-1; J gene: TRBJ1-2; CDR3 protein: CASSQDLPGWYGYTF; CDR3 DNA: TGCGCCAGCAGCCAAGATTTACCAGGGTGGTATGGCTACACCTTC
clone size: once; D gene: NA; V gene: TRBV7-9; J gene: TRBJ2-3; CDR3 protein: CASSLLRNQRTDTQYF; CDR3 DNA: TGTGCCAGCAGTTTACTGCGAAATCAACGCACAGATACGCAGTATTTT
clone size: NA; D gene: NA; V gene: TRBV18; J gene: TRBJ2-7; CDR3 protein: CASSGRVQWDYEQYF; CDR3 DNA: TGTGCCAGCTCGGGCAGGGTTCAGTGGGACTACGAGCAGTACTTC
clone size: NA; D gene: TRBD1; V gene: TRBV7-2; J gene: TRBJ1-2; CDR3 protein: CASSTTGASDYGYTF; CDR3 DNA: TGTGCCAGCAGCACGACAGGGGCGTCAGACTATGGCTACACCTTC
clone size: NA; D gene: NA; V gene: TRBV29-1; J gene: TRBJ2-3; CDR3 protein: CSVPESTDTQYF; CDR3 DNA: TGCAGCGTCCCCGAGTCCACAGATACGCAGTATTTT
clone size: NA; D gene: NA; V gene: TRBV5-6; J gene: TRBJ1-2; CDR3 protein: CASSLSASNYGYTF; CDR3 DNA: TGTGCCAGCAGCTTGTCGGCTAGCAACTATGGCTACACCTTC
clone size: NA; D gene: NA; V gene: TRBV11-3; J gene: TRBJ1-2; CDR3 protein: CASSLSLRGANYGYTF; CDR3 DNA: TGTGCCAGCAGCTTATCGCTCAGGGGCGCTAACTATGGCTACACCTTC
clone size: NA; D gene: TRBD1; V gene: TRBV6-1; J gene: TRBJ1-3; CDR3 protein: CASSEKQGLGNTIYF; CDR3 DNA: TGTGCCAGCAGTGAGAAACAGGGGCTTGGAAACACCATATATTTT
clone size: NA; D gene: TRBD1; V gene: TRBV11-1; J gene: TRBJ1-4; CDR3 protein: CASSRQGNHLEKLFF; CDR3 DNA: TGTGCCAGCAGCAGACAGGGAAACCACCTTGAAAAACTGTTTTTT
clone size: NA; D gene: TRBD1; V gene: TRBV19; J gene: TRBJ2-1; CDR3 protein: CASSQIPGQGVNEQFF; CDR3 DNA: TGTGCCAGTAGCCAGATACCGGGACAGGGTGTCAATGAGCAGTTCTTC
clone size: NA; D gene: TRBD1; V gene: TRBV6-1; J gene: TRBJ1-2; CDR3 protein: CASSPAGGYDGYTF; CDR3 DNA: TGTGCCAGCAGTCCGGCAGGGGGGTACGATGGCTACACCTTC
clone size: few; D gene: TRBD2; V gene: TRBV5-8; J gene: TRBJ2-7; CDR3 protein: CASSILAGGDEQYF; CDR3 DNA: TGTGCCAGCAGCATCCTAGCGGGAGGGGACGAGCAGTACTTC